These 4 T cell receptor beta chains came from one sample sequenced in a study of cytomegalovirus exposure and HLA in healthy donors. The PCR contained 60 Vbeta and 13 Jbeta primers. Clones were sequenced by immunoSEQ multiplex PCR, and TCRdb holds only the in-frame ones, with some missing. The table includes roughly 90,000 clones, under 80% detected once. Source material: PBMCs. Receptors were obtained from a man aged 30 to 39 in good health and CMV-seropositive.

The chain is built from TRBV10-3 and TRBJ1-1; D may be TRBD1 (5 bases). CDR3 length: 14 amino acids. CDR1 is ENHRY and CDR2 is SYGVKD in the germline V gene. The V end lost 4 bases, the J end lost 0 bases, and 9 bases lay between the germline ends. CDR3 sequence reads: CAISVGVLNTEAFF. The CDR3 bases are TGTGCCATCAGTGTAGGGGTGTTGAACACTGAAGCTTTCTTT.

This chain uses TRBV2 with TRBJ1-4; 8 positions agree with TRBD1. J gave up 3 bases and V 7 bases, and 7 bases lay outside the gene matches. This CDR3 has 15 residues. In germline, CDR1 is SNHLY, CDR2 FYNNEI. The CDR3 DNA reads TGTGCCAGCACCAGACAGGGGACGTCTAATGAAAAACTGTTTTTT. Translated, it gives CASTRQGTSNEKLFF.

The chain links TRBV28 to TRBJ1-5, with 9 bases aligning to TRBD1. There are 13 residues in the CDR3. J gave up 7 bases and V 4 bases, and 2 bases lay outside the gene matches. Germline V CDR1 and CDR2: MDHEN, SYDVKM. The chain's CDR3 is CASSYRGRQPQHF. The CDR3 nucleotides are TGTGCCAGCAGTTACAGGGGGCGGCAGCCCCAGCATTTT. Using reference TRBV28 and TRBJ1-5 for the parts outside the CDR3, the full variable domain is DVKVTQSSRYLVKRTGEKVFLECVQDMDHENMFWYRQDPGLGLRLIYFSYDVKMKEKGDIPEGYSVSREKKERFSLILESASTNQTSMYLCASSYRGRQPQHFGDGTRLSIL.

The chain recombines TRBV28 with TRBJ2-7, with TRBD1 as a possible D gene (5 bases). Germline V gene sequence: CDR1 MDHEN, CDR2 SYDVKM. CDR3 size: 15 residues. With 2 bases removed from V and 1 base from J, the gap between germline ends came to 12 bases. The CDR3 region is CASSLTRALSYEQYF. In nucleotides, the CDR3 is TGTGCCAGCAGTTTAACCAGGGCCTTATCCTACGAGCAGTACTTC.